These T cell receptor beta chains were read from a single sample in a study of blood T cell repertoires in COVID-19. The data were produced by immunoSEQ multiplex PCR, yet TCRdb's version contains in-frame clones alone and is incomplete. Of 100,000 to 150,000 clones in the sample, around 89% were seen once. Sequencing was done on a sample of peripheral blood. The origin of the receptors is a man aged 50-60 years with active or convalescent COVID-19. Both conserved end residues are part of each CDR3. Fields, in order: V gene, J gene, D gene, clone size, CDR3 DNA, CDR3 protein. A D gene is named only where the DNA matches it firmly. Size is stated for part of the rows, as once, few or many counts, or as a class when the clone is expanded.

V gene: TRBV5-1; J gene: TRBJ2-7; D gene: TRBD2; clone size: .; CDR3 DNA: TGCGCCAGCAGTCGAAACACCATAGCTAGGCGGGAGGAGTTGTTTTGGTACGAGCAGTACTTC; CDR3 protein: CASSRNTIARREELFWYEQYF
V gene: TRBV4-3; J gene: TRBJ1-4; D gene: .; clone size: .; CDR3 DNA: TGCGCCAGCAGCCAAGATCTGGGCGTCACTAATGAAAAACTGTTTTTT; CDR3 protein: CASSQDLGVTNEKLFF
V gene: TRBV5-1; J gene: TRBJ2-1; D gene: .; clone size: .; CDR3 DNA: TGCGCCAGCAGCTTGGATCTAGCGCCTAGCTCCTACAATGAGCAGTTCTTC; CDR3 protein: CASSLDLAPSSYNEQFF
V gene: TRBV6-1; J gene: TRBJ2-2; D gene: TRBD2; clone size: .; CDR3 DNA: TGTGCCAGCAGTGAAATGTCGGGAGGCACCGGGGAGCTGTTTTTT; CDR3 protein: CASSEMSGGTGELFF
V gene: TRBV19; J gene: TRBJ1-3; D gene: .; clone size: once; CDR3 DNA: TGTGCTAGTAGACAGGATCGCTCTGGAAACACCATATATTTT; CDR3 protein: CASRQDRSGNTIYF
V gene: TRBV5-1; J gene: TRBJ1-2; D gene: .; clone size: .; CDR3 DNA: TGCGCCAGCAGCTTGTCTTTCGGACAGTATGGTCGTGGCTACACCTTC; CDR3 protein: CASSLSFGQYGRGYTF
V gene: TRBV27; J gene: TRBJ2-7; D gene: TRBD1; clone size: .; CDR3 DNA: TGTGCCAGCAGTCCCGGGACAGCCTTCTCCTACGAGCAGTACTTC; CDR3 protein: CASSPGTAFSYEQYF
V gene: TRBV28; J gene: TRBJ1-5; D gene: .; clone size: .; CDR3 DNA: TGTGCCAGCAGAAAATACAGGGAGGGGAACCTATATAGCAATCAGCCCCAGCATTTT; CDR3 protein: CASRKYREGNLYSNQPQHF
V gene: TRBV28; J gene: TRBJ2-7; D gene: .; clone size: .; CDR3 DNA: TGTGCCAGCAGTTTCGTACAGGGTTCAAACTACGAGCAGTACTTC; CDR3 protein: CASSFVQGSNYEQYF
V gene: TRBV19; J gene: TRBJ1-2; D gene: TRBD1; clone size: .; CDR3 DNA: TGTGCCAGTAGATCATTCTCGGGACAGGGCGGACCTGATGGCTACACCTTC; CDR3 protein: CASRSFSGQGGPDGYTF
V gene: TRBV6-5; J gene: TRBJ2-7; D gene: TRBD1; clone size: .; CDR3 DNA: TGTGCCAGTAACCGGGACAGGGCGGCCGAGCAGTACTTC; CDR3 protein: CASNRDRAAEQYF
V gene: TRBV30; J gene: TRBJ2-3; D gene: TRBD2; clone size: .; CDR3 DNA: TGTGCCTGGAATCCCGGACTAGCGGGGGCCGGGGGCACAGATACGCAGTATTTT; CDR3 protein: CAWNPGLAGAGGTDTQYF
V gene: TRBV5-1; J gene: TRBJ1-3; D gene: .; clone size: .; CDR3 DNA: TGCGCCAGCAGCTTGGCCGTGGGCGGAAACACCATATATTTT; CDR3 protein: CASSLAVGGNTIYF
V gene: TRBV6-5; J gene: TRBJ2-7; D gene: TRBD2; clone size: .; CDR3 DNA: TGTGCCAGCAGACCGGGGGGGATGGACGAGCAGTACTTC; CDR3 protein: CASRPGGMDEQYF
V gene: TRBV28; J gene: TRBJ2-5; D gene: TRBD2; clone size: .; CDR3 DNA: TGTGCCAGCAGTCCGGGACTAGCGGGAGAGGGAGAGACCCAGTACTTC; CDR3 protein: CASSPGLAGEGETQYF
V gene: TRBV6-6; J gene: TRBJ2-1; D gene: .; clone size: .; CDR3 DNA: TGTGCCAGCACCCCCGTCCGGGATGAGCAGTTCTTC; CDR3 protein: CASTPVRDEQFF
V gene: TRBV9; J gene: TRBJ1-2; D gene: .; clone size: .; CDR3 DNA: TGTGCCAGCAGCCTGAGCGGCCAAGACTATGGCTACACCTTC; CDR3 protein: CASSLSGQDYGYTF
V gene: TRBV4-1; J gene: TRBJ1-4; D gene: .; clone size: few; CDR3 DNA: TGCGCCAGCAGCCTCTTATGGGGGGGCTACAATGAAAAACTGTTTTTT; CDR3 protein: CASSLLWGGYNEKLFF
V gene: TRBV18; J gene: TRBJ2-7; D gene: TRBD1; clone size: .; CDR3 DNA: TGTGCCAGCTCACCGCCGACAGGGACCTACGAGCAGTACTTC; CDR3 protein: CASSPPTGTYEQYF
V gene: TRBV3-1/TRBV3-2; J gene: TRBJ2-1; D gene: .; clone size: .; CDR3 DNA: TGTGCCAGCAGCCAAGATACCGGGGGGCTCGAGCAGTTCTTC; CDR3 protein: CASSQDTGGLEQFF
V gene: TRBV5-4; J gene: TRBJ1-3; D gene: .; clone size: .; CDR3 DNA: TGTGCCAGCAGCCCCGACAGTGGAAACACCATATATTTT; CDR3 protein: CASSPDSGNTIYF
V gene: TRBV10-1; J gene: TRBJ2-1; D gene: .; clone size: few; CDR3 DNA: TGCGCCAGCAGCCCGGGGTGGCGGGGAGAAGGCAATGAGCAGTTCTTC; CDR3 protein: CASSPGWRGEGNEQFF
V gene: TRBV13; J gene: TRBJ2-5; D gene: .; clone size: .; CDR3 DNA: TGTGCCAGCAGCTTCCGGTCCACGGAGACCCAGTACTTC; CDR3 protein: CASSFRSTETQYF
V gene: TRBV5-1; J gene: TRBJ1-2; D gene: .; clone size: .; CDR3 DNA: TGCGCCAGCAGTTCCCTTCTTCGGGGTCGGTATGGCTACACCTTC; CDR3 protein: CASSSLLRGRYGYTF
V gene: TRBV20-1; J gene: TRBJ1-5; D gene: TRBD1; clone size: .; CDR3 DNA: TGCAGTGCTAGTGGAGGAGGGGGCGCGTATAGCAATCAGCCCCAGCATTTT; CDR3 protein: CSASGGGGAYSNQPQHF
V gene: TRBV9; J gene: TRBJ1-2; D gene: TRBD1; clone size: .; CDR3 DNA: TGTGCCAGCAGCGTAAAAGGGGGCTACTATGGCTACACCTTC; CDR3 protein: CASSVKGGYYGYTF
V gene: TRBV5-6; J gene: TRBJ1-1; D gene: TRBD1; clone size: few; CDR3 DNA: TGTGCCAGCAGCTTGGCCCCGGGACAGGGATTCACTGAAGCTTTCTTT; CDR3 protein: CASSLAPGQGFTEAFF
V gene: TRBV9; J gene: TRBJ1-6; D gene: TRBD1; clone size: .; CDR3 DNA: TGTGCCAGCAGCGCGGGACAGGGAGTTAATTCACCCCTCCACTTT; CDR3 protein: CASSAGQGVNSPLHF
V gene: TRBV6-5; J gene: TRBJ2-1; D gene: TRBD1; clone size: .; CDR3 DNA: TGTGCCAGCAGCGACAGGGGGACCTACAATGAGCAGTTCTTC; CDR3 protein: CASSDRGTYNEQFF